These T cell receptor beta chains were read from a single sample in a study of vaccination effects on CD4 cells after COVID-19. The assay was immunoSEQ multiplex PCR, and TCRdb's table has in-frame clones only and misses some. The sample has 40,000 or so clones, approximately 77% seen once; the top ten hold just under 30%. The antigens of these receptors remain unknown. The input for sequencing was CD4+ T cells from PBMCs cultured with a peptide pool, taken before COVID-19 vaccination. These receptors came from a human donor who had a prior SARS-CoV-2 infection. The CDR3 runs from the conserved cysteine through the conserved F or W. Fields, in order: D gene, clone size, V gene, J gene, CDR3 protein, CDR3 DNA. The D gene is left open where the match is weak. Not every row has a clone size; where given, it reads once, few, many or a size class.

TRBD2	-	TRBV6-6	TRBJ2-1	CASSGGGSSYNEQFF	TGTGCCAGCAGTGGAGGCGGGAGCTCCTACAATGAGCAGTTCTTC
-	-	TRBV7-2	TRBJ2-4	CASSLGSQGSPAKNIQYF	TGTGCCAGCAGCTTAGGGTCACAGGGTTCTCCAGCCAAAAACATTCAGTACTTC
-	-	TRBV30	TRBJ1-3	CAWSVTRPGNTIYF	TGTGCCTGGAGTGTAACCCGGCCTGGAAACACCATATATTTT
-	-	TRBV30	TRBJ1-5	CAWRGSFGQPQHF	TGTGCCTGGAGAGGGTCGTTCGGTCAGCCCCAGCATTTT
-	-	TRBV29-1	TRBJ1-1	CSGQNTEAFF	TGCAGCGGACAGAACACTGAAGCTTTCTTT
-	-	TRBV5-1	TRBJ1-2	CASSPFPGDGYTF	TGCGCCAGCAGCCCGTTTCCAGGGGATGGCTACACCTTC
TRBD2	-	TRBV5-4	TRBJ2-2	CASTPGLAANTGELFF	TGTGCCAGCACACCGGGACTAGCGGCGAACACCGGGGAGCTGTTTTTT
TRBD1	-	TRBV5-1	TRBJ2-4	CASSLINSGTGKNIQYF	TGCGCCAGCAGCTTAATAAACTCTGGGACAGGTAAAAACATTCAGTACTTC
-	-	TRBV7-2	TRBJ2-7	CASSLWGITYEQYF	TGTGCCAGCAGCCTATGGGGTATCACCTACGAGCAGTACTTC
-	-	TRBV10-2	TRBJ1-6	CAISPGYNSPLHF	TGCGCCATCTCTCCTGGCTATAATTCACCCCTCCACTTT
-	-	TRBV7-8	TRBJ1-1	CASRSRVRNTEAFF	TGTGCCAGCAGATCCAGGGTCCGGAACACTGAAGCTTTCTTT
TRBD2	-	TRBV18	TRBJ2-2	CASSPRSGGSEELFF	TGTGCCAGCTCACCACGGAGCGGGGGGTCGGAGGAGCTGTTTTTT
-	-	TRBV27	TRBJ1-6	CASSFGAESPLHF	TGTGCCAGCAGTTTTGGGGCGGAATCACCCCTCCACTTT
-	-	TRBV2	TRBJ1-1	CASTGSPNTEAFF	TGTGCCAGCACGGGCAGTCCCAACACTGAAGCTTTCTTT
-	-	TRBV18	TRBJ2-5	CASSPLSYGETQYF	TGTGCCAGCTCACCACTATCGTACGGGGAGACCCAGTACTTC
TRBD1	-	TRBV12-3/TRBV12-4	TRBJ1-2	CASSKQGALGYTF	TGTGCCAGCAGTAAACAGGGGGCGCTTGGCTACACCTTC
TRBD2	-	TRBV7-2	TRBJ2-1	CASSLVQGGSYNEQFF	TGTGCCAGCAGCTTAGTCCAGGGAGGGTCCTACAATGAGCAGTTCTTC
TRBD2	-	TRBV5-1	TRBJ2-5	CASTLAGGQETQYF	TGCGCCAGCACGTTAGCGGGGGGGCAAGAGACCCAGTACTTC
-	-	TRBV5-5	TRBJ1-2	CASSPTGLYGYTF	TGTGCCAGCAGCCCCACAGGGCTGTATGGCTACACCTTC
-	-	TRBV6-5	TRBJ2-7	CASSYSGGSAYEQYF	TGTGCCAGCAGTTACTCGGGGGGTTCAGCCTACGAGCAGTACTTC
-	-	TRBV29-1	TRBJ2-1	CSVVPSPTEQFF	TGCAGCGTTGTCCCTAGCCCGACTGAGCAGTTCTTC
TRBD1	few	TRBV2	TRBJ1-6	CASSVWGQQDSPLHF	TGTGCCAGCAGTGTCTGGGGACAGCAGGATTCACCCCTCCACTTT
-	-	TRBV5-1	TRBJ1-1	CASSFTTATEAFF	TGCGCCAGCAGCTTTACTACAGCTACTGAAGCTTTCTTT
TRBD2	few	TRBV4-1	TRBJ2-3	CASSQDWASGRAPTDTQYF	TGCGCCAGCAGCCAAGATTGGGCTAGCGGGAGGGCCCCCACAGATACGCAGTATTTT
-	few	TRBV15	TRBJ1-4	CATSRDTRSTYHF	TGTGCCACCAGCAGAGATACAAGGAGCACCTATCATTTT
TRBD1	-	TRBV7-9	TRBJ1-4	CASSYRSKPTGLGEKLFF	TGTGCCAGCAGCTACAGATCCAAGCCGACAGGGCTTGGAGAAAAACTGTTTTTT
-	-	TRBV30	TRBJ2-2	CAWSVETVSGELFF	TGTGCCTGGAGTGTAGAGACCGTCAGCGGGGAGCTGTTTTTT
-	-	TRBV7-2	TRBJ2-5	CASSPFLAKETQYF	TGTGCCAGCAGCCCTTTTCTAGCTAAAGAGACCCAGTACTTC
-	-	TRBV11-3	TRBJ2-7	CASSLDLSGPSYEQYF	TGTGCCAGCAGCTTAGATCTGAGCGGACCTTCCTACGAGCAGTACTTC
-	once	TRBV5-1	TRBJ2-1	CASRGDGPNEQFF	TGCGCCAGCAGGGGAGATGGCCCTAATGAGCAGTTCTTC
-	-	TRBV27	TRBJ2-3	CASNRRQFSTDTQYF	TGTGCCAGCAACCGAAGACAGTTTAGCACAGATACGCAGTATTTT
-	-	TRBV28	TRBJ2-1	CASGTSGVRNEQFF	TGTGCCAGCGGTACCTCAGGGGTGCGCAATGAGCAGTTCTTC
TRBD2	-	TRBV19	TRBJ2-3	CASSIRTASGSMGTDTQYF	TGTGCCAGTAGTATTAGAACGGCTAGCGGGAGTATGGGCACAGATACGCAGTATTTT
-	once	TRBV7-2	TRBJ2-2	CASSLVQQAGELFF	TGTGCCAGCAGCTTAGTACAGCAAGCCGGGGAGCTGTTTTTT
-	-	TRBV30	TRBJ1-4	CAWTGQPEEKLFF	TGTGCCTGGACGGGGCAGCCGGAAGAAAAACTGTTTTTT
-	-	TRBV7-3	TRBJ1-1	CASSLIRGVNTEAFF	TGTGCCAGCAGCTTAATTAGGGGGGTGAACACTGAAGCTTTCTTT
-	-	TRBV7-9	TRBJ2-3	CASTPVGGNTDTQYF	TGTGCCAGCACCCCGGTGGGCGGAAACACAGATACGCAGTATTTT
-	-	TRBV2	TRBJ1-6	CASSEVGPKPLHF	TGTGCCAGCAGTGAAGTGGGACCCAAACCCCTCCACTTT
TRBD1	few	TRBV5-1	TRBJ1-6	CASSLGTGDYNSPLHF	TGCGCCAGCAGCTTGGGGACAGGTGACTATAATTCACCCCTCCACTTT
-	-	TRBV6-5	TRBJ1-6	CASSYSERGSPLHF	TGTGCCAGCAGTTACTCGGAACGGGGTTCACCCCTCCACTTT
-	-	TRBV18	TRBJ2-7	CASSPLETRRGQYF	TGTGCCAGCTCACCACTTGAGACCCGCCGCGGGCAGTACTTC
TRBD1	-	TRBV5-5	TRBJ1-5	CASSYRDRGNQPQHF	TGTGCCAGCAGCTACCGGGACAGGGGCAATCAGCCCCAGCATTTT
-	-	TRBV28	TRBJ1-5	CASLGGYQPQHF	TGTGCCAGTCTTGGGGGATATCAGCCCCAGCATTTT
TRBD1	-	TRBV5-4	TRBJ2-4	CAGVDRAKNIQYF	TGTGCCGGCGTGGACAGGGCCAAAAACATTCAGTACTTC
-	once	TRBV19	TRBJ1-2	CASSMNYGYTF	TGTGCCAGTAGTATGAACTATGGCTACACCTTC
-	-	TRBV4-2	TRBJ1-1	CASKTGVTEAFF	TGTGCCAGCAAAACCGGGGTCACTGAAGCTTTCTTT
-	-	TRBV5-1	TRBJ2-3	CASSSGVTDTQYF	TGCGCCAGCAGCTCGGGGGTCACAGATACGCAGTATTTT
TRBD2	few	TRBV2	TRBJ2-1	CASRGTGRVAGASYNEQFF	TGTGCCAGCAGGGGTACAGGAAGGGTTGCGGGAGCTTCCTACAATGAGCAGTTCTTC
TRBD1	-	TRBV2	TRBJ1-1	CASYLWDSINTEAFF	TGTGCCAGCTATCTTTGGGACAGTATTAACACTGAAGCTTTCTTT
-	-	TRBV6-1	TRBJ2-7	CASSELLRAMSTEQYF	TGTGCCAGCAGTGAACTTTTACGGGCCATGAGCACCGAGCAGTACTTC